The rows below give T cell receptor beta chains drawn from one sample of a study of cytomegalovirus exposure and HLA in healthy donors. The assay was immunoSEQ multiplex PCR, and TCRdb's table has in-frame clones only and misses some. The table shows about 90,000 clones, with 65% to 85% occurring only once. The sample comprised PBMCs. These TCRs come from a man aged 25 to 40 in good health and CMV-seronegative. Each CDR3 is given with its conserved first and last residue. The D gene is left open where the match is weak. A clone size is listed for some rows: how often the clone was seen (once, few, many), or a class if it is expanded.

clone size: .
J gene: TRBJ1-4
V gene: TRBV30
D gene: TRBD1
CDR3 protein: CAWSRDRQNEKLFF
CDR3 DNA: TGTGCCTGGAGTAGGGACAGACAAAATGAAAAACTGTTTTTT

clone size: .
J gene: TRBJ1-1
V gene: TRBV7-2
D gene: TRBD1
CDR3 protein: CASSSDRRSEAFF
CDR3 DNA: TGTGCCAGCAGCTCGGACAGGCGATCTGAAGCTTTCTTT

clone size: .
J gene: TRBJ1-1
V gene: TRBV29-1
D gene: .
CDR3 protein: CSAGGLGAFF
CDR3 DNA: TGCAGCGCCGGAGGCCTGGGGGCTTTCTTT

clone size: .
J gene: TRBJ2-1
V gene: TRBV5-4
D gene: .
CDR3 protein: CASSLEAVVTHEQFF
CDR3 DNA: TGTGCCAGCAGCTTGGAGGCGGTGGTTACGCATGAGCAGTTCTTC

clone size: .
J gene: TRBJ1-4
V gene: TRBV10-3
D gene: TRBD1
CDR3 protein: CAISDDRGANEKLFF
CDR3 DNA: TGTGCCATCAGTGACGACAGGGGGGCTAATGAAAAACTGTTTTTT

clone size: .
J gene: TRBJ1-1
V gene: TRBV9
D gene: .
CDR3 protein: CASSIPGQGPENTEAFF
CDR3 DNA: TGTGCCAGCAGCATCCCCGGTCAGGGGCCTGAGAACACTGAAGCTTTCTTT

clone size: .
J gene: TRBJ2-1
V gene: TRBV30
D gene: TRBD2
CDR3 protein: CAWSGLAEYNEQFF
CDR3 DNA: TGTGCCTGGAGCGGACTAGCGGAATACAATGAACAGTTCTTC

clone size: .
J gene: TRBJ1-1
V gene: TRBV7-3
D gene: TRBD1
CDR3 protein: CASSLMSQGANTEAFF
CDR3 DNA: TGTGCCAGCAGCTTAATGAGTCAGGGGGCGAACACTGAAGCTTTCTTT

clone size: .
J gene: TRBJ2-4
V gene: TRBV5-6
D gene: .
CDR3 protein: CASSLLVSLNIQYF
CDR3 DNA: TGTGCCAGCAGCTTGTTAGTCTCCTTAAACATTCAGTACTTC

clone size: .
J gene: TRBJ1-6
V gene: TRBV7-6
D gene: .
CDR3 protein: CASSLDGESARLHF
CDR3 DNA: TGTGCCAGCAGCTTAGATGGAGAGTCCGCTCGACTCCACTTT

clone size: .
J gene: TRBJ1-5
V gene: TRBV5-1
D gene: TRBD1
CDR3 protein: CASSLGVTGTSSRQHF
CDR3 DNA: TGCGCCAGCAGCTTGGGGGTGACAGGGACCTCAAGTCGCCAGCATTTT

clone size: .
J gene: TRBJ1-5
V gene: TRBV19
D gene: .
CDR3 protein: CASSIRASGNQPQHF
CDR3 DNA: TGTGCCAGTAGTATCAGGGCCTCCGGCAATCAGCCCCAGCATTTT

clone size: .
J gene: TRBJ2-3
V gene: TRBV6-1
D gene: TRBD1
CDR3 protein: CASSDGTGVDVGTQYF
CDR3 DNA: TGTGCCAGCAGTGACGGGACAGGGGTTGACGTAGGTACGCAGTATTTT

clone size: .
J gene: TRBJ1-1
V gene: TRBV29-1
D gene: .
CDR3 protein: CSVQPGQNIMNTEAFF
CDR3 DNA: TGCAGCGTTCAACCAGGACAGAACATCATGAACACTGAAGCTTTCTTT

clone size: .
J gene: TRBJ1-1
V gene: TRBV5-6
D gene: .
CDR3 protein: CASSLAGNTEAFF
CDR3 DNA: TGTGCCAGCAGCTTGGCAGGGAACACTGAAGCTTTCTTT

clone size: few
J gene: TRBJ1-1
V gene: TRBV25-1
D gene: TRBD1
CDR3 protein: CASRTGGITEAFF
CDR3 DNA: TGTGCCAGCAGAACAGGGGGGATCACTGAAGCTTTCTTT